This T cell receptor beta chain originates from a study of human T cells and chemical hapten exposure. The wider study: From small differences in pooled library volume came most of the variation in per-sample TCR yields.

Unmatched junction bases numbered 5, after V lost 5 bases and J lost 8 bases. The V gene's germline CDR1 is SEHNR and CDR2 FQNEAQ (reference sequence). The CDR3 sequence is 14 residues long. Individual cDNA molecules (in the library) carried attached unique molecular identifiers. Authors' methods: Sampled TCR counts reached a median of approximately 94,000 per sample, with values ranging from about 20,000 to 700,000. TCRdb itself ran the RACE reads through MiXCR, one entry per CDR3 protein. The V and J calls follow TCRdb's processing rather than the paper's. Of about 93,000 distinct CDR3 sequences listed, around 8.8% are singletons. As to time point: healthy volunteer bleed at 2 weeks. Total RNA extraction was carried out from unfractionated whole blood. In this sample, this clonotype turned up a few times. As yet, its antigen is unknown. Regarding the study as a whole: Sensitization with DPC brought no change to TCRs above 1 in 1000 in frequency.

The specimen sequenced was whole blood. The chain is built from TRBV7-9 and TRBJ2-2, with 10 bases aligning to TRBD2. The source is a female donor in good health. Some clones in this sample may be carry-over from other donors' samples. CDR3 protein: CASSPGTSVGELFF. CDR3 sequence (DNA): TGTGCCAGCAGCCCGGGGACTAGCGTGGGGGAGCTGTTTTTT. The full variable domain, in which reference TRBV7-9 and TRBJ2-2 provide the parts outside the CDR3, is DTGVSQNPRHKITKRGQNVTFRCDPISEHNRLYWYRQTLGQGPEFLTYFQNEAQLEKSRLLSDRFSAERPKGSFSTLEIQRTEQGDSAMYLCASSPGTSVGELFFGEGSRLTVL.